The clone carrying this T cell receptor (beta chain) was found once. Using immunoSEQ multiplex PCR, the repertoire was profiled, and TCRdb retains in-frame clones only, with some absent. The table records 290,000 or so clones, 85% of them present only once. The entry originates in a study of blood T cell repertoires in COVID-19. V was pared by 8 bases and J by 2 bases, with 10 bases between. Germline V gene lookup returns CDR1 MNHEY and CDR2 SVGAGI. CDR3 length: 14 residues. The chain employs TRBV6-5 and TRBJ2-6; TRBD2 might be the D (6 bases). The sequencing input was peripheral blood. The origin of this receptor is a man in his fifties or sixties with active or convalescent COVID-19. For the CDR3, the DNA is TGTGCCAGCCGGAGGGACCCTGGGGCCAACGTCCTGACTTTC. Translated: CASRRDPGANVLTF.